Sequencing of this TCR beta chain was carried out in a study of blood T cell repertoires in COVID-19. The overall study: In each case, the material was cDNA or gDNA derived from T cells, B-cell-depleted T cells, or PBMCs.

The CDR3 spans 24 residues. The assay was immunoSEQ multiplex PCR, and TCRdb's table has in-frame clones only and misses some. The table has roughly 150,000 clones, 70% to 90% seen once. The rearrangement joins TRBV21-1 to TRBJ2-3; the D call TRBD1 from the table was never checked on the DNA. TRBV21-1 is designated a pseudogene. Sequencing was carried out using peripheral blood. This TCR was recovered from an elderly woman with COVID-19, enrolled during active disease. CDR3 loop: CASSRGLLSLRGVGSAARTDTQYF. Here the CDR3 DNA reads TGTGCCAGCAGCAGAGGCCTCCTTAGTCTTAGGGGTGTTGGGTCAGCAGCTCGCACAGATACGCAGTATTTT.